The rows below give T cell receptor beta chains drawn from one sample of a study of blood T cell repertoires in COVID-19. Profiling relied on immunoSEQ multiplex PCR, and the TCRdb table lists in-frame clones only, not all of them. The data contain around 290,000 clones, about 93% of them singletons. Source material: PBMCs or T cells enriched from blood (not recorded which). These receptors all come from a woman in her twenties or thirties who had recovered from COVID-19. Each CDR3 is given with its conserved first and last residue. D genes are given only for firm matches. Only some rows state a clone size, as once, few, many or a class for expanded clones.

once	TRBV28	TRBJ1-5	TRBD1	TGTGCCAGCAGTTTTGGGACAGGGGCCCGCGGGGGCAATCAGCCCCAGCATTTT	CASSFGTGARGGNQPQHF
.	TRBV3-1/TRBV3-2	TRBJ1-3	.	TGTGCCAGCAGCCAAGATCCGAGCTCTGGAAACACCATATATTTT	CASSQDPSSGNTIYF
few	TRBV18	TRBJ1-6	TRBD1	TGTGCCAGCTCACCACGGGGACAGAGGGGCTCACCCCTCCACTTT	CASSPRGQRGSPLHF
.	TRBV7-8	TRBJ1-2	TRBD1	TGTGCCAGCAGCCTTAGTAGGGGGCTTGTGCGGTCGGGCTATGGCTACACCTTC	CASSLSRGLVRSGYGYTF
.	TRBV30	TRBJ2-2	TRBD2	TGTGCCTGGAGTAGACTAGCGGGAGTATCCACCGGGGAGCTGTTTTTT	CAWSRLAGVSTGELFF
.	TRBV7-9	TRBJ2-7	.	TGTGCCAGCAGCCCTACAGCCACCTACGAGCAGTACTTC	CASSPTATYEQYF
.	TRBV19	TRBJ1-5	.	TGTGCCAGTAGTGTAACCGGGAACAATCAGCCCCAGCATTTT	CASSVTGNNQPQHF
.	TRBV6-8	TRBJ2-1	.	TGTGCCAGCAGTTTTGGCAGCGGGCGATACAATGAGCAGTTCTTC	CASSFGSGRYNEQFF
.	TRBV11-2	TRBJ1-4	TRBD1	TGTGCCAGCAGCTCGCAGGGGGGAATAAATGAAAAACTGTTTTTT	CASSSQGGINEKLFF
.	TRBV15	TRBJ1-4	.	TGTGCCACCAGCAGAGATCTGGGGGCGGCTAATGAAAAACTGTTTTTT	CATSRDLGAANEKLFF
.	TRBV28	TRBJ2-7	TRBD1	TGTGCCACCGCCGGGACAGGGTTCGCCTACGAGCAGTACTTC	CATAGTGFAYEQYF
.	TRBV19	TRBJ2-3	.	TGTGCCAGTAGTAAAGCCAGCACAGATACGCAGTATTTT	CASSKASTDTQYF
.	TRBV15	TRBJ2-2	.	TGTGCCACCAGCCTAAGGGCAGGGTCCGGGGAGCTGTTTTTT	CATSLRAGSGELFF
.	TRBV23-1	TRBJ2-7	TRBD1	TGCGCCAGCAGCCAAAACCGTGGGGGACAGGGGTCCTCTTTATTTAACGAGCAGTACTTC	CASSQNRGGQGSSLFNEQYF
.	TRBV10-3	TRBJ2-1	TRBD2	TGTGCCATCAGTGAGGGACTAGCGGGAGGCAATGAGCAGTTCTTC	CAISEGLAGGNEQFF
.	TRBV5-4	TRBJ2-3	.	TGTGCCAGCAGCTTGGCAGCGGGCGCTAGCACAGATACGCAGTATTTT	CASSLAAGASTDTQYF
.	TRBV9	TRBJ2-3	.	TGTGCCAGCAGCGTAGCGTCCCGCAGGGTAGGCACAGATACGCAGTATTTT	CASSVASRRVGTDTQYF
.	TRBV6-2/TRBV6-3	TRBJ2-3	.	TGTGCCAGCAGTTACGCCAAAGCCTCACGTCGAGAAGATACGCAGTATTTT	CASSYAKASRREDTQYF
.	TRBV21-1	TRBJ1-3	.	TGTGCCAGCAGCAAAGGGCTAGCCTTGTCTGGAAACACCATATATTTT	CASSKGLALSGNTIYF
.	TRBV7-3	TRBJ1-2	TRBD1	TGTGCCAGCAGTCAAACAGGGGGCGATGGCTACACCTTC	CASSQTGGDGYTF
.	TRBV3-1/TRBV3-2	TRBJ2-3	TRBD2	TGTGCCAGCAGCCGTACTAGCGGGAGGGTCACAGATACGCAGTATTTT	CASSRTSGRVTDTQYF
.	TRBV30	TRBJ1-6	TRBD1	TGTGCCTGGAGTGTGGACAGGTTTAATTCACCCCTCCACTTT	CAWSVDRFNSPLHF
.	TRBV10-3	TRBJ2-5	.	TGTGCCATCAGTGAGTCAAGGGGATTTCAAGAGACCCAGTACTTC	CAISESRGFQETQYF
.	TRBV5-5	TRBJ2-7	.	TGTGCCAGCACCTTTGAGGTAGACTACGAGCAGTACTTC	CASTFEVDYEQYF
.	TRBV11-2	TRBJ1-2	TRBD1	TGTGCCAGCAGCTCAAAGAGGTCGACAGGGCTAGGCTATGGCTACACCTTC	CASSSKRSTGLGYGYTF
.	TRBV28	TRBJ1-5	TRBD1	TGTGCCAGCAGCCCCGGGACAGGGAGCAATCAGCCCCAGCATTTT	CASSPGTGSNQPQHF
.	TRBV7-9	TRBJ1-4	.	TGTGCCAGCAGCTTAGCACTCCAACCCGGGACTAGGATTTTT	CASSLALQPGTRIF
.	TRBV7-9	TRBJ2-7	.	TGTGCCAGCAGCTTCGAGGGTTCCGGCTACGAGCAGTACTTC	CASSFEGSGYEQYF
.	TRBV5-1	TRBJ2-6	TRBD1	TGCGCCAGCAGCTTGGAACAGGGGTTAGCTGGGGCCAACGTCCTGACTTTC	CASSLEQGLAGANVLTF
.	TRBV6-5	TRBJ1-1	TRBD1	TGTGCCAGCAGTTACGTGGGAGCAGGGGGGTTCACTGAAGCTTTCTTT	CASSYVGAGGFTEAFF
.	TRBV9	TRBJ2-1	.	TGTGCCAGCAGCGTACTAGGGGATTACTACAATGAGCAGTTCTTC	CASSVLGDYYNEQFF
.	TRBV18	TRBJ2-7	TRBD2	TGTGCCAGCTCACGAGGACTAGCGAGCTCCTACGAGCAGTACTTC	CASSRGLASSYEQYF
.	TRBV3-1/TRBV3-2	TRBJ1-2	.	TGTGCCAGCAGCCAAGATAAAGGAGTATTGTCCACCTTC	CASSQDKGVLSTF
.	TRBV6-5	TRBJ2-1	TRBD1	TGTGCCAGCATCCCGGGACAGGGGAAGGGTGAGCAGTTCTTC	CASIPGQGKGEQFF
many	TRBV6-4	TRBJ2-2	TRBD2	TGTGCCAGCAGTGAGAGCGGGAGCACCGGGGAGCTGTTTTTT	CASSESGSTGELFF
once	TRBV25-1	TRBJ2-2	.	TGTGCCAGCAGTGAAGATTTGTGGAGGGTCGGTACCGGGGAGCTGTTTTTT	CASSEDLWRVGTGELFF
.	TRBV7-2	TRBJ1-5	.	TGTGCCAGCAGCTTAGGTTCAGGGTATTATCAGCCCCAGCATTTT	CASSLGSGYYQPQHF
.	TRBV9	TRBJ2-1	TRBD2	TGTGCCAGCAGCGTAGTGCCTAGCGGGGACTACAATGAGCAGTTCTTC	CASSVVPSGDYNEQFF
.	TRBV7-6	TRBJ2-7	TRBD1	TGTGCCAGCAGCTCCGGACCGGGACAGGCCTACGAGCAGTACTTC	CASSSGPGQAYEQYF
.	TRBV14	TRBJ1-1	.	TGTGCCAGCAGCCAAGGAGCGAACACTGAAGCTTTCTTT	CASSQGANTEAFF
once	TRBV5-8	TRBJ2-5	TRBD1	TGTGCCAGCAGCGGGACAGGGTTCGAAGAGACCCAGTACTTC	CASSGTGFEETQYF
.	TRBV5-1	TRBJ1-2	.	TGCGCCAGCACCTCAGGACAGACTAACTATGGCTACACCTTC	CASTSGQTNYGYTF
.	TRBV19	TRBJ1-5	TRBD1	TGTGCCAGCACCGGGACAGGGGGGAATCAGCCCCAGCATTTT	CASTGTGGNQPQHF
.	TRBV3-1/TRBV3-2	TRBJ2-7	TRBD2	TGTGCCAGCAGCCTACCCGGGCTAGCGGGGTACGAGCAGTACTTC	CASSLPGLAGYEQYF
.	TRBV7-2	TRBJ2-4	TRBD2	TGTGCCAGCAGCCTCCGGACTAGCGGGACCCTAGCCAAAAACATTCAGTACTTC	CASSLRTSGTLAKNIQYF
.	TRBV28	TRBJ2-1	.	TGTGCCAGCAGTCCGGACAGTTTAAGGAATGAGCAGTTCTTC	CASSPDSLRNEQFF
.	TRBV6-5	TRBJ1-2	TRBD1	TGTGCCAGCAGTTGGGACAGGGCCAACTATGGCTACACCTTC	CASSWDRANYGYTF
once	TRBV18	TRBJ2-1	.	TGTGCCAGCTCACCACCTAAGAGCTCCTACAATGAGCAGTTCTTC	CASSPPKSSYNEQFF
.	TRBV29-1	TRBJ2-1	.	TGCATCACGAAAGGAAGGGGAGGCAATGAGCAGTTCTTC	CITKGRGGNEQFF